This is a list of T cell receptor beta chains from one sample in a study of blood T cell repertoires in COVID-19. Sequenced by immunoSEQ multiplex PCR; TCRdb stores in-frame clones only, minus some. This table has about 83,000 clones, about 87% appearing once. The sample taken for sequencing was peripheral blood. The receptors here all came from a man at least 80 years old with active or convalescent COVID-19. CDR3s include the opening cysteine and the closing phenylalanine or tryptophan. Fields, in order: V gene, clone size, D gene, J gene, CDR3 DNA, CDR3 protein. D genes are given only for firm matches. Expanded clones get a size class; other rows say once, few or many, or leave the size out.

V: TRBV6-5; size: -; D: TRBD1; J: TRBJ1-2; DNA: TGTGCCAGCAGGTACACAGGGGTCGGTGGCTACACCTTC; CDR3: CASRYTGVGGYTF
V: TRBV7-9; size: once; D: -; J: TRBJ2-5; DNA: TGTGCCAGCAGCTTAGGGGGCCTGGAGACCCAGTACTTC; CDR3: CASSLGGLETQYF
V: TRBV4-2; size: -; D: -; J: TRBJ1-2; DNA: TGTGCCAGCAGCCAAGTGGGATACACGACAGGCAGGAACTATGGCTACACCTTC; CDR3: CASSQVGYTTGRNYGYTF
V: TRBV5-1; size: -; D: TRBD1; J: TRBJ2-1; DNA: TGCGCCAGCAGCAACCGGGACAGGGGTGGGAATGAGCAGTTCTTC; CDR3: CASSNRDRGGNEQFF
V: TRBV5-1; size: -; D: TRBD1; J: TRBJ2-5; DNA: TGCGCCAGCAGACAACCAGACAGGGGAGGACACCAACGAAACCAAGAGACCCAGTACTTC; CDR3: CASRQPDRGGHQRNQETQYF
V: TRBV7-2; size: -; D: TRBD1; J: TRBJ1-5; DNA: TGTGCCAGCAGCCTATGGACAGGGGTCGGTCAGCCCCAGCATTTT; CDR3: CASSLWTGVGQPQHF
V: TRBV10-3; size: -; D: -; J: TRBJ1-2; DNA: TGTGCCATCACCCCGGCAGGGTCGTATGGCTACACCTTC; CDR3: CAITPAGSYGYTF
V: TRBV18; size: -; D: -; J: TRBJ1-2; DNA: TGTGCCAGCTCACCAGGGTTTCAGGGGTCCTATGGCTACACCTTC; CDR3: CASSPGFQGSYGYTF
V: TRBV7-9; size: -; D: -; J: TRBJ1-5; DNA: TGTGCCAGCAGCTTTGGACAACAAAATCAGCCCCAGCATTTT; CDR3: CASSFGQQNQPQHF
V: TRBV5-1; size: -; D: -; J: TRBJ2-5; DNA: TGCGCCAGCAGCTTGGGAGGGCGAGAGACCCAGTACTTC; CDR3: CASSLGGRETQYF